What follows are 13 T cell receptor beta chains derived from one specimen sequenced in a study of T cell responses to AZD1222 COVID-19 vaccine. Profiling relied on immunoSEQ multiplex PCR, and the TCRdb table lists in-frame clones only, not all of them. The sample records tens of thousands of clones, 80% being singletons. The sample was peripheral blood, taken on day 0 of AZD1222 vaccination. The receptors shown here come from an adult in good health.

In this sample, this clone turned up a few times. The chain links TRBV7-2 to TRBJ2-7; D might be TRBD2 (6 bases). Trimming removed 5 bases from V and 4 bases from J, with 12 bases in between. Germline CDR1 SGHTA, CDR2 FQGNSA. The CDR3 extends over 13 amino acids. The CDR3 region has the DNA TGTGCCAGCAGCCCCGGGGGAGCGTACGAGCAGTACTTC. Translating it yields CASSPGGAYEQYF.

This chain connects TRBV6-5 to TRBJ2-1; 9 bases line up with TRBD1. The CDR3 is 14 amino acids. The V gene's germline CDR1 is MNHEY and CDR2 SVGAGI. The V segment lost 7 bases and the J segment 7 bases; nucleotides outside the gene matches: 8. CDR3 in amino acids: CASNPGQGANEQFF. The CDR3 bases are TGTGCCAGCAACCCGGGACAGGGTGCAAATGAGCAGTTCTTC.

V usage is TRBV30 and J usage is TRBJ1-4; possible D gene TRBD1, 5 bases. The CDR3 loop spans 15 amino acids. Trimming stripped 0 bases from V and 4 bases from J, with 12 bases between. Per the germline V gene, CDR1 is GTSNPN and CDR2 is SVGIG (reference sequence). The CDR3 DNA sequence: TGTGCCTGGAGTGTACTTGGAGGGGTTAATGAAAAACTGTTTTTT. The encoded protein is CAWSVLGGVNEKLFF.

The J gene is TRBJ2-3, the V gene TRBV29-1; unclear D gene. This CDR3 spans 12 amino acids. CDR1 is SQVTM and CDR2 is ANQGSEA in the germline V gene. The V and J ends lost 2 bases and 4 bases respectively, with 7 bases between them. CDR3 loop: CSVENGPDTQYF. The CDR3 DNA sequence: TGCAGCGTTGAAAATGGCCCAGATACGCAGTATTTT.

In this sample, this clone turned up once. The chain recombines TRBV10-3 with TRBJ2-3; D gene unclear. V lost 11 bases and J 0 bases, leaving 9 bases between the germline ends. This CDR3 comprises 12 residues. Per the germline V gene, CDR1 is ENHRY and CDR2 is SYGVKD. This CDR3 reads CAVKRSTDTQYF. The CDR3 bases are TGTGCCGTCAAAAGGAGCACAGATACGCAGTATTTT.

The chain couples TRBV5-5 to TRBJ2-7; TRBD2 matches at 8 bases. The CDR3 length is 14 residues. Germline V gene sequence: CDR1 SGHKS, CDR2 YYEKEE (reference sequence). The J segment lost 4 bases and the V segment lost 1 base, leaving 4 bases of the junction unmatched. The DNA for the CDR3 is TGTGCCAGCAGCTTGACTAGCGGAAATTACGAGCAGTACTTC. Its translation: CASSLTSGNYEQYF.

This clone occurred a few times. The chain recombines TRBV30 with TRBJ1-5; possibly TRBD1 for D (5 bases). In germline, CDR1 is GTSNPN, CDR2 SVGIG (reference sequence). V was clipped by 0 bases and J by 2 bases, with 8 bases between them. The CDR3 consists of 14 residues. CDR3 sequence reads: CAWSVGTGNQPQHF. CDR3 bases: TGTGCCTGGAGTGTGGGGACCGGCAATCAGCCCCAGCATTTT. Full variable domain (outside the CDR3, taken from reference TRBV30 and TRBJ1-5): SQTIHQWPATLVQPVGSPLSLECTVEGTSNPNLYWYRQAAGRGLQLLFYSVGIGQISSEVPQNLSASRPQDRQFILSSKKLLLSDSGFYLCAWSVGTGNQPQHFGDGTRLSIL.

This clone has just a few counts. This chain links TRBV11-2 with TRBJ2-1, with 8 bases that match TRBD2. J was trimmed by 4 bases and V by 5 bases; bases with no gene match: 7. CDR1 SGHAT and CDR2 FQNNGV come from the germline V gene. The CDR3 sequence is 15 residues long. This CDR3 is CASSRPRGAYNEQFF. DNA of the CDR3: TGTGCCAGCAGCCGCCCGCGGGGGGCGTACAATGAGCAGTTCTTC. Filled out from reference TRBV11-2 and TRBJ2-1, the complete variable domain reads EAGVAQSPRYKIIEKRQSVAFWCNPISGHATLYWYQQILGQGPKLLIQFQNNGVVDDSQLPKDRFSAERLKGVDSTLKIQPAKLEDSAVYLCASSRPRGAYNEQFFGPGTRLTVL.

The V and J genes are TRBV19 and TRBJ1-1; no definite D call. The CDR3 has 15 amino acids. In germline, CDR1 is LNHDA, CDR2 SQIVND (reference sequence). Trimming took 7 bases from V and 4 from J, leaving 19 bases between them. CDR3 DNA: TGTGCCAGTACCCCGCCGGGGAGGTTAGGCACTGAAGCTTTCTTT. Translation gives CASTPPGRLGTEAFF.

The V call is TRBV5-6, the J call TRBJ1-1; a possible D gene is TRBD1 (6 bases). The CDR3 is 15 residues long. The germline V gene encodes CDR1 SGHDT and CDR2 YYEEEE. With 0 bases removed from V and 1 base from J, the gap between germline ends came to 10 bases. Here the CDR3 reads CASSLAGATNTEAFF. The CDR3 DNA is TGTGCCAGCAGCTTGGCGGGGGCGACGAACACTGAAGCTTTCTTT.

This CDR3 is CASSLGDHTIYF. CDR3 bases: TGTGCCAGCAGTTTAGGGGATCACACCATATATTTT. This chain joins TRBV12-3 or TRBV12-4 and TRBJ1-3; D not resolved. Trimming took off 1 base at V and 8 bases at J, with 6 bases between the two ends. This CDR3 spans 12 amino acids.

This clone was seen just once. The rearrangement joins TRBV27 to TRBJ2-5; D is undetermined. The CDR3 consists of 13 residues. The germline gives CDR1 MNHEY, CDR2 SMNVEV (reference sequence). Trimming took off 0 bases at V and 1 base at J, with 3 bases between the two ends. DNA for the CDR3: TGTGCCAGCAGTTTATCCCGCCAAGAGACCCAGTACTTC. Translation gives CASSLSRQETQYF.

The genes are TRBV4-2 and TRBJ2-3; TRBD1 agrees at 7 bases. V lost 1 base to trimming and J lost 1 base; unmatched junction nucleotides: 20. The CDR3 runs to 21 residues. Germline values: CDR1 LGHNA, CDR2 YNFKEQ. The CDR3 region has the DNA TGTGCCAGCAGCCAAGCACCTTACACTCGGGACAGTCTAACGGGCACAGATACGCAGTATTTT. Residues: CASSQAPYTRDSLTGTDTQYF.